This entry features one T cell receptor beta chain sequence. The antigen is undetermined. The PCR ran on 60 Vbeta and 13 Jbeta primers. Profiled with immunoSEQ multiplex PCR; TCRdb holds only in-frame clones, not every one. The sample carries 100,000 to 150,000 clones, roughly 75% recorded once. The sample is drawn from a study of cytomegalovirus exposure and HLA in healthy donors. Points from the study as a whole: Several V segments, TRBV6-2 and TRBV6-3 among them, could not be told apart and were dropped.

V gave up 3 bases and J gave up 15 bases; unmatched junction bases: 19. There are 16 residues in the CDR3. Germline V gives CDR1 MDHEN, CDR2 SYDVKM. Material: PBMCs. The chain carries TRBV28 and TRBJ2-1, with TRBD2 matching 8 bases. This TCR was recovered from a man aged 25 to 40 in good health and CMV-seropositive. DNA of the CDR3: TGTGCCAGCAGTTTTCTCTCGAGCGGGAGCGGGAGACCACGGTTCTTC. Translation gives CASSFLSSGSGRPRFF.